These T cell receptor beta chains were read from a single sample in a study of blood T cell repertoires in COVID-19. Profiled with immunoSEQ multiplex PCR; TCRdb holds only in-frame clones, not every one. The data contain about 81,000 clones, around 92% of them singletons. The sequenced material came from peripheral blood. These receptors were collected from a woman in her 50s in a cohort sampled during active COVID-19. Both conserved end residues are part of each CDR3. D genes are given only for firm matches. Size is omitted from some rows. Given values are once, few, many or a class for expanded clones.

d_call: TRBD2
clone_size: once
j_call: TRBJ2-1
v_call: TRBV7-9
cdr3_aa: CASSSGLAGTSSYNEQFF
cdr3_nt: TGTGCCAGCAGCTCTGGACTAGCGGGTACGAGCTCCTACAATGAGCAGTTCTTC

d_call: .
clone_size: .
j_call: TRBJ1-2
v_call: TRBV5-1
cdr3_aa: CASSPGEEGYTF
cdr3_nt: TGCGCCAGCTCCCCCGGGGAGGAAGGCTACACCTTC

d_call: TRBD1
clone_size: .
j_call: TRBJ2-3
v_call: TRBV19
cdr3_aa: CASRGQGANTDTQYF
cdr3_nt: TGTGCCAGTAGGGGACAGGGGGCTAACACAGATACGCAGTATTTT

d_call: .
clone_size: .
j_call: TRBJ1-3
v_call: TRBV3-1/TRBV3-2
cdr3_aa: CASSLGEGGNTIYF
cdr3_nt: TGTGCCAGCAGCCTCGGGGAGGGTGGAAACACCATATATTTT

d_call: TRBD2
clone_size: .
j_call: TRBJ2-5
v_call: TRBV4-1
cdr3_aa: CASSPIGTSGQETQYF
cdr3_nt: TGCGCCAGCAGCCCAATCGGGACTAGCGGGCAAGAGACCCAGTACTTC

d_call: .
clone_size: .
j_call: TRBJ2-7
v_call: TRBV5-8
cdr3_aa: CASRTYRDTGTEQYF
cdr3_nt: TGTGCCAGCAGGACTTATAGGGACACAGGAACCGAGCAGTACTTC

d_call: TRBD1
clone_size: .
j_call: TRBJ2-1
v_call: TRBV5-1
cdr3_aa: CASSLGAGQGDNEQFF
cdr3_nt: TGCGCCAGCAGCTTGGGGGCGGGACAGGGGGACAATGAGCAGTTCTTC

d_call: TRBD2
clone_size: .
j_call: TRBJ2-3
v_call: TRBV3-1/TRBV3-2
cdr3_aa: CASSPGGDTQYF
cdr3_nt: TGTGCCAGCAGCCCGGGGGGAGATACGCAGTATTTT

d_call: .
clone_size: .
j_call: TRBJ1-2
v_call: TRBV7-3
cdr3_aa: CASGPQSGGYTF
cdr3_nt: TGTGCCAGCGGTCCACAGTCGGGGGGCTACACCTTC

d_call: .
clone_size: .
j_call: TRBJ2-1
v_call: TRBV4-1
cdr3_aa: CASSQGTSSYNEQFF
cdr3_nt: TGCGCCAGCAGCCAAGGAACTAGCTCCTACAATGAGCAGTTCTTC

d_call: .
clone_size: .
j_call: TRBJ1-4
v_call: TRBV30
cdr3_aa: CAWGGGADEKLFF
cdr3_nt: TGTGCCTGGGGCGGGGGGGCTGACGAAAAACTGTTTTTT

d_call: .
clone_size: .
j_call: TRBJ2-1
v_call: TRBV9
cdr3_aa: CASSVARHNNEQFF
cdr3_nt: TGTGCCAGCAGCGTAGCTCGACACAACAATGAGCAGTTCTTC

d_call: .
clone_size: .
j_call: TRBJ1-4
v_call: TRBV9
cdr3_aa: CASSVEEGEKLFF
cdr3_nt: TGTGCCAGCAGCGTAGAGGAGGGGGAAAAACTGTTTTTT

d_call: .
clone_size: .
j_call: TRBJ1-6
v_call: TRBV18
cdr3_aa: CASSPTLWSRNSPLHF
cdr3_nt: TGTGCCAGCTCACCGACTCTGTGGAGCCGTAATTCACCCCTCCACTTT

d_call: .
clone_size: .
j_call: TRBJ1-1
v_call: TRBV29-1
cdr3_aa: CSADPGWGTEAFF
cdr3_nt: TGCAGCGCGGACCCGGGATGGGGCACTGAAGCTTTCTTT

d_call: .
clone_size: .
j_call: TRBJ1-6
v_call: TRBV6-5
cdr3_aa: CASSQGSPYNSPLHF
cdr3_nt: TGTGCCAGCAGCCAGGGGTCCCCATATAATTCACCCCTCCACTTT

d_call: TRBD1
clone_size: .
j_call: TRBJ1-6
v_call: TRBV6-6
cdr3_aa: CASSPGTGTIGNSPLHF
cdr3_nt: TGTGCCAGCAGTCCCGGGACAGGGACCATCGGGAATTCACCCCTCCACTTT

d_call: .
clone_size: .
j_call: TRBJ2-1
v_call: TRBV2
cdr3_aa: CASSKGRSSYNEQFF
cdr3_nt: TGTGCCAGCAGCAAAGGGAGGAGCTCCTACAATGAGCAGTTCTTC

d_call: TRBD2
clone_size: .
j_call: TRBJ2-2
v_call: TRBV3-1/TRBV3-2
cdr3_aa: CASSQTSGANTGELFF
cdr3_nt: TGTGCCAGCAGCCAAACTAGCGGGGCGAACACCGGGGAGCTGTTTTTT

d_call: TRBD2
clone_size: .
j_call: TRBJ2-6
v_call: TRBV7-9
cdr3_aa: CASSWGGARANVLTF
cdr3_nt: TGTGCCAGCAGCTGGGGAGGGGCCAGGGCCAACGTCCTGACTTTC

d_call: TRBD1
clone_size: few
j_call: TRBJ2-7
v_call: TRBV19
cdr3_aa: CASSIGTGRYEQYF
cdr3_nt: TGTGCCAGTAGTATAGGGACAGGGAGATACGAGCAGTACTTC

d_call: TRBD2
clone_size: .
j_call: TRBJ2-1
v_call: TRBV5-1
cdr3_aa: CASSLEGRADNEQFF
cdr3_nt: TGCGCCAGCAGCTTGGAGGGGAGGGCGGACAATGAGCAGTTCTTC